These T cell receptor beta chains were read from a single sample in a study of identical twins. From the 5' RACE reads, TCRdb called clonotypes with MiXCR, one entry per CDR3 protein. Found here are roughly 1.6 million distinct CDR3 sequences, around a third of them singletons; the top ten hold under 0.35%. The sample was cord blood. The receptors originated from a newborn girl in good health. The CDR3 runs from the conserved cysteine through the conserved F or W. The D gene is left open where the match is weak. The size field is filled for only some rows; it gives once, few, many or a size class.

CDR3nt,CDR3aa,j_gene,d_gene,abundance,v_gene
TGTGCCAGCAGCTTAAGGGACAGGGGGGACAATGAGCAGTTCTTC,CASSLRDRGDNEQFF,TRBJ2-1,TRBD1,NA,TRBV7-2
TGCAGTGGTGGTACACAGGGGCACTCCTACGAGCAGTACTTC,CSGGTQGHSYEQYF,TRBJ2-7,TRBD1,few,TRBV20-1
TGTGCCAGCGGGAACCGGGGCCGGCCCGAAGCTTTCTTT,CASGNRGRPEAFF,TRBJ1-1,NA,NA,TRBV12-3/TRBV12-4
TGTGCCAGCAGCTTAGGCCCTCCCCAGACTAGCGGGAGCGGCGAGCAGTACTTC,CASSLGPPQTSGSGEQYF,TRBJ2-7,TRBD2,NA,TRBV13
TGTGCTAGCAGCCACGAAGGCGGGGACGAGCAGTTCTTC,CASSHEGGDEQFF,TRBJ2-1,NA,once,TRBV7-7
TGTGCCATCAGTGGACACAGGGGAATGAGCACAGATACGCAGTATTTT,CAISGHRGMSTDTQYF,TRBJ2-3,TRBD1,many,TRBV10-3
TGTGCCAGCAGCTTAGGGACTAGCGGGAGTGAGCAGTTCTTC,CASSLGTSGSEQFF,TRBJ2-1,TRBD2,many,TRBV7-2
TGCGCCAGCAGCTTGCGCCTAGCGGGAGCCCAGGGCAATGAGCAGTTCTTC,CASSLRLAGAQGNEQFF,TRBJ2-1,TRBD2,NA,TRBV5-1
TGTGCCAGCAGCCAACCTCTAGCTCAGATCCCCTACAATGAGCAGTTCTTC,CASSQPLAQIPYNEQFF,TRBJ2-1,NA,NA,TRBV4-2
TGCAGCGTTGAAGAGCATCCGGGGGTTGGGATACCCGAAAACACCATATATTTT,CSVEEHPGVGIPENTIYF,TRBJ1-3,NA,NA,TRBV29-1
TGTGCCAGCAGCCAAGAGGGGACTAGCGGGAACAATGAGCAGTTCTTC,CASSQEGTSGNNEQFF,TRBJ2-1,TRBD2,many,TRBV4-2
TGTGCCATCAGTGAGTCGCTATCTACCGGGGCCTATGGCTACACCTTC,CAISESLSTGAYGYTF,TRBJ1-2,NA,few,TRBV10-3
TGCAGTGCTAGAGACCGGGACAGAACCTACAATGAGCAGTTCTTC,CSARDRDRTYNEQFF,TRBJ2-1,TRBD1,NA,TRBV20-1
TGCGCCAGCAGCCATATCGGGGGTGGGAATGAGCAGTTCTTC,CASSHIGGGNEQFF,TRBJ2-1,NA,few,TRBV4-1
TGCGCCAGCAGCTGGGGGGGAGGCCTCAACAATGAGCAGTTCTTC,CASSWGGGLNNEQFF,TRBJ2-1,TRBD2,few,TRBV5-1
TGCAGTGCTAGATTTAGCGGGGGGAGCACAGATACGCAGTATTTT,CSARFSGGSTDTQYF,TRBJ2-3,TRBD2,few,TRBV20-1
TGCGCCAGCAGACTCCGCGGTGAACAGGGCACCACTACTGAAGCTTTCTTT,CASRLRGEQGTTTEAFF,TRBJ1-1,NA,NA,TRBV5-1
TGTGCCTGCAGTCCCCTCGCGGGGGGGCCTAATGAGCAGTTCTTC,CACSPLAGGPNEQFF,TRBJ2-1,TRBD2,NA,TRBV27
TGTGCCAGCGGGCCTCTTAGGGCCAACGTCCTGACTTTC,CASGPLRANVLTF,TRBJ2-6,NA,few,TRBV7-9
TGTGCCAGCAGCGTAGTTGGGCTGGATCAAGAGACCCAGTACTTC,CASSVVGLDQETQYF,TRBJ2-5,NA,few,TRBV9
TGTGCCAACAGCTTAGTTTTAGGAAGGGCCGAGCAGTACTTC,CANSLVLGRAEQYF,TRBJ2-7,NA,NA,TRBV7-2
TGTGCCAGCCGCCCCGGGGACAGGGGTCCCTACGAGCAGTACTTC,CASRPGDRGPYEQYF,TRBJ2-7,TRBD1,few,TRBV28
TGTGCCAGCAGTTACTTTTCTGGGTCCACCTACGAGCAGTACTTC,CASSYFSGSTYEQYF,TRBJ2-7,NA,NA,TRBV6-5
TGTGCCAGCAAAGCGGCAGGGGCTGCGGGCTACACCTTC,CASKAAGAAGYTF,TRBJ1-2,NA,NA,TRBV27
TGCGCCAGCAGCGTTCGGGACATTGCGAAGCAGTACTTC,CASSVRDIAKQYF,TRBJ2-7,NA,few,TRBV5-1
TGTGCCTGCCCGTCGTGGAGGGACCCTACCAACTATGGCTACACCTTC,CACPSWRDPTNYGYTF,TRBJ1-2,NA,few,TRBV30
TGCGCCAGCAGGCCCCCAGGGACGATTGATTCACCCCTCCACTTT,CASRPPGTIDSPLHF,TRBJ1-6,NA,NA,TRBV4-1
TGTACCAGCAGCTTAGGCAGGGGTTTCCACAATGAGCAGTTCTTC,CTSSLGRGFHNEQFF,TRBJ2-1,NA,NA,TRBV7-7
TGTGCCAGCAGCTGGGGACTAGGTCGGGTGAGGGAGCAGTTCTTC,CASSWGLGRVREQFF,TRBJ2-1,TRBD2,NA,TRBV5-6
TGTGCCTACCAGCGGGAGCTTTCCTACGAGCAGTACTTC,CAYQRELSYEQYF,TRBJ2-7,TRBD2,many,TRBV10-3
TGTGCCAGCAGCTTGGACTACTCAAACACCGGGGAGCTGTTTTTT,CASSLDYSNTGELFF,TRBJ2-2,NA,NA,TRBV7-2
TGTGCCAGCAGCTTGCCTAGGGCCACAGATACGCAGTATTTT,CASSLPRATDTQYF,TRBJ2-3,NA,NA,TRBV5-6
TGCGCCAGCAGCTTGGTGGGGGATGAGCAGTTCTTC,CASSLVGDEQFF,TRBJ2-1,NA,many,TRBV7-9
TGTGCCAGCAGCTTACGGGGCCAACAGCGTAATGAAAAACTGTTTTTT,CASSLRGQQRNEKLFF,TRBJ1-4,NA,NA,TRBV7-6
TGTGCCACCAGTGAAAGGGGCACTAGCACAGATACGCAGTATTTT,CATSERGTSTDTQYF,TRBJ2-3,NA,few,TRBV24-1
TGTGCCAGCAGTGAATCCACAGGGGGGTGGGAGACCCAGTACTTC,CASSESTGGWETQYF,TRBJ2-5,TRBD1,few,TRBV25-1
TGTGCCGTCAGCGGGACACACTACAATGAGCAGTTCTTC,CAVSGTHYNEQFF,TRBJ2-1,NA,NA,TRBV10-3
TGTGCCAGCAGCTCCTGGGACAGGGGGCGAGGTGGTACAGATACGCAGTATTTT,CASSSWDRGRGGTDTQYF,TRBJ2-3,TRBD1,NA,TRBV13
TGCAGTGAGCAGAAGCGGGGGGCGGAGACCCAGTACTTC,CSEQKRGAETQYF,TRBJ2-5,TRBD2,NA,TRBV20-1
TGTGCCAGCAGCTTGCTGGGCCCGAACACTGAAGCTTTCTTT,CASSLLGPNTEAFF,TRBJ1-1,NA,many,TRBV5-5
TGTGCCAGCAGTGAATCCCCAGGTTCGGGGGCCCGTACGCAGTATTTT,CASSESPGSGARTQYF,TRBJ2-3,NA,NA,TRBV25-1
TGCGCCAGCAGCTACGCGACTTTCCCCTACAACGAGCAGTTCTTC,CASSYATFPYNEQFF,TRBJ2-1,NA,few,TRBV5-1
TGTGCCGGCAGCTTAGTGGCGGGGGTCAAGACCCAGTACTTC,CAGSLVAGVKTQYF,TRBJ2-5,TRBD2,NA,TRBV7-9
TGTGCCAGCAGTTACGCCCTCATGGGGACTCACAATGAGCAGTTCTTC,CASSYALMGTHNEQFF,TRBJ2-1,NA,few,TRBV6-5